A selection of T cell receptor beta chains follows, all from one sample in a study of T cell responses to AZD1222 COVID-19 vaccine. Method: immunoSEQ multiplex PCR; TCRdb's copy keeps in-frame clones and lacks some. This table has about 120,000 clones, about 91% appearing once. Sequenced material: peripheral blood, taken on day 0 of AZD1222 vaccination. The receptors stem from an adult in good health. CDR3s include the opening cysteine and the closing phenylalanine or tryptophan. A D gene is named only where the DNA matches it firmly. Some rows mark clone size as missing; the rest say once, few, many or name a class of expanded clone.

v_gene: TRBV12-3/TRBV12-4; j_gene: TRBJ2-3; abundance: NA; d_gene: NA; CDR3nt: TGTGCCAGCAGCTGGGGAAGCACAGATACGCAGTATTTT; CDR3aa: CASSWGSTDTQYF
v_gene: TRBV24-1; j_gene: TRBJ1-4; abundance: NA; d_gene: TRBD1; CDR3nt: TGTGCCACCAGCGGGGGACAGGGGATTGGTGAAAAACTGTTTTTT; CDR3aa: CATSGGQGIGEKLFF
v_gene: TRBV5-1; j_gene: TRBJ2-1; abundance: NA; d_gene: TRBD2; CDR3nt: TGCGCCAGCAGCTTGGTAGCGGGGGACAATGAGCAGTTCTTC; CDR3aa: CASSLVAGDNEQFF
v_gene: TRBV28; j_gene: TRBJ2-7; abundance: NA; d_gene: TRBD2; CDR3nt: TGTGCCAGCAGTTTATGGGCTAGCGGGGGGGTCTCCTACGAGCAGTACTTC; CDR3aa: CASSLWASGGVSYEQYF
v_gene: TRBV7-8; j_gene: TRBJ2-2; abundance: few; d_gene: NA; CDR3nt: TGTGCCAGCAGCTTAAGACAGACAGCAGGGAGGAACACCGGGGAGCTGTTTTTT; CDR3aa: CASSLRQTAGRNTGELFF
v_gene: TRBV19; j_gene: TRBJ1-5; abundance: NA; d_gene: NA; CDR3nt: TGTGCCAGCGGCGGGGGGACAAATATGCATCAGCCCCAGCATTTT; CDR3aa: CASGGGTNMHQPQHF
v_gene: TRBV6-2/TRBV6-3; j_gene: TRBJ1-5; abundance: NA; d_gene: TRBD1; CDR3nt: TGTGCCAGCAGTTCTTTTCAGGGGGATCAGCCCCAGCATTTT; CDR3aa: CASSSFQGDQPQHF
v_gene: TRBV19; j_gene: TRBJ1-5; abundance: NA; d_gene: NA; CDR3nt: TGTGCCAGTAGTATGGGCGGATATAGCAATCAGCCCCAGCATTTT; CDR3aa: CASSMGGYSNQPQHF
v_gene: TRBV4-2; j_gene: TRBJ1-1; abundance: NA; d_gene: NA; CDR3nt: TGTGCCAGCTTCCCTTCCGGGGGGAGAGGGAACACTGAAGCTTTCTTT; CDR3aa: CASFPSGGRGNTEAFF
v_gene: TRBV24-1; j_gene: TRBJ1-5; abundance: NA; d_gene: NA; CDR3nt: TGTGCCACCAGTGGTTCCAATCAGCCCCAGCATTTT; CDR3aa: CATSGSNQPQHF
v_gene: TRBV10-3; j_gene: TRBJ1-2; abundance: NA; d_gene: NA; CDR3nt: TGTGCCATCAGTGCCCAGGCCCCGGGGGGCTACACCTTC; CDR3aa: CAISAQAPGGYTF
v_gene: TRBV6-2/TRBV6-3; j_gene: TRBJ1-5; abundance: NA; d_gene: NA; CDR3nt: TGTGCCAGCAGTTACACGGGACGGATCGTGCAGCCCCAGCATTTT; CDR3aa: CASSYTGRIVQPQHF
v_gene: TRBV7-2; j_gene: TRBJ1-1; abundance: NA; d_gene: NA; CDR3nt: TGTGCCAGCAGCTTAGAATGGCTCGAGACCACTGAAGCTTTCTTT; CDR3aa: CASSLEWLETTEAFF
v_gene: TRBV6-5; j_gene: TRBJ1-2; abundance: NA; d_gene: TRBD1; CDR3nt: TGTGCCAGCAGTTACTGGGGCGACAGGGGGACCTATGGCTACACCTTC; CDR3aa: CASSYWGDRGTYGYTF
v_gene: TRBV2; j_gene: TRBJ2-2; abundance: NA; d_gene: NA; CDR3nt: TGTGCCAGCAGTCGTTTCCACGCGAACACCGGGGAGCTGTTTTTT; CDR3aa: CASSRFHANTGELFF
v_gene: TRBV29-1; j_gene: TRBJ1-2; abundance: NA; d_gene: NA; CDR3nt: TGCAGCGTTATGAAGGGGAGCGGCGGCTACACCTTC; CDR3aa: CSVMKGSGGYTF
v_gene: TRBV6-5; j_gene: TRBJ2-4; abundance: NA; d_gene: NA; CDR3nt: TGTGCCAGCAGTTACACATCCGGCGGGTCGACCCTTCAGTACTTC; CDR3aa: CASSYTSGGSTLQYF
v_gene: TRBV6-4; j_gene: TRBJ1-4; abundance: NA; d_gene: TRBD1; CDR3nt: TGTGCCAGCAGTGATCCGGGACAGAGAAATGAAAAACTGTTTTTT; CDR3aa: CASSDPGQRNEKLFF
v_gene: TRBV10-1; j_gene: TRBJ1-1; abundance: NA; d_gene: NA; CDR3nt: TGCGCCAGCAGTAGTACAAGTATGAACACTGAAGCTTTCTTT; CDR3aa: CASSSTSMNTEAFF
v_gene: TRBV10-3; j_gene: TRBJ2-2; abundance: NA; d_gene: TRBD2; CDR3nt: TGTGCCATCAGTGAGTCTGCCGGGACTAATCGAACCGGGGAGCTGTTTTTT; CDR3aa: CAISESAGTNRTGELFF
v_gene: TRBV24-1; j_gene: TRBJ2-7; abundance: NA; d_gene: NA; CDR3nt: TGTGCCACCAGTGAAAGTGGAGACTACGAGCAGTACTTC; CDR3aa: CATSESGDYEQYF
v_gene: TRBV4-2; j_gene: TRBJ1-2; abundance: NA; d_gene: TRBD1; CDR3nt: TGTGCCAGCAGCCAAGAGGGACAGGGGCAGAACTATGGCTACACCTTC; CDR3aa: CASSQEGQGQNYGYTF
v_gene: TRBV21-1; j_gene: TRBJ1-6; abundance: NA; d_gene: NA; CDR3nt: TGTGCCAGCAGCAATGGTTTGGTGGGGGGACATTCACCCCTCCACTTT; CDR3aa: CASSNGLVGGHSPLHF
v_gene: TRBV18; j_gene: TRBJ1-6; abundance: NA; d_gene: NA; CDR3nt: TGTGCCAGCTCACCAGGAGCGGAGGGCGGGTTTGGGCCCCTCCACTTT; CDR3aa: CASSPGAEGGFGPLHF
v_gene: TRBV19; j_gene: TRBJ1-3; abundance: NA; d_gene: TRBD1; CDR3nt: TGTGCCAGTGTCCCGGGACAGGGGAGAAACACCATATATTTT; CDR3aa: CASVPGQGRNTIYF
v_gene: TRBV4-1; j_gene: TRBJ2-7; abundance: NA; d_gene: NA; CDR3nt: TGCGCCAGCAGCCAAGATGAGAGGGAGCCCTACGAGCAGTACTTC; CDR3aa: CASSQDEREPYEQYF
v_gene: TRBV5-5; j_gene: TRBJ2-7; abundance: NA; d_gene: NA; CDR3nt: TGTGCCAGCAGCTTGACTGGGACATCCTACGAGCAGTACTTC; CDR3aa: CASSLTGTSYEQYF
v_gene: TRBV19; j_gene: TRBJ2-4; abundance: few; d_gene: TRBD2; CDR3nt: TGTGCCAGTAGTCACGGACGGGAGGGAAACATTCAGTACTTC; CDR3aa: CASSHGREGNIQYF
v_gene: TRBV11-2; j_gene: TRBJ1-6; abundance: NA; d_gene: TRBD1; CDR3nt: TGTGCCAGCAGCTCGGAGACAGGGGTTCCCCTCCACTTT; CDR3aa: CASSSETGVPLHF
v_gene: TRBV7-6; j_gene: TRBJ2-5; abundance: NA; d_gene: NA; CDR3nt: TGTGCCAGCAGCCCAAACAGGGGAGGAGCTCAGGAGACCCAGTACTTC; CDR3aa: CASSPNRGGAQETQYF
v_gene: TRBV5-1; j_gene: TRBJ2-1; abundance: NA; d_gene: TRBD1; CDR3nt: TGCGCCAGCAGCTTGACGGGACAGAACTCCTACAATGAGCAGTTCTTC; CDR3aa: CASSLTGQNSYNEQFF
v_gene: TRBV28; j_gene: TRBJ1-2; abundance: NA; d_gene: NA; CDR3nt: TGTGCCAGCAGAAGGGACGGAAACTATGGCTACACCTTC; CDR3aa: CASRRDGNYGYTF
v_gene: TRBV5-1; j_gene: TRBJ2-5; abundance: NA; d_gene: NA; CDR3nt: TGCGCCAGCAGCTTGGCCGGGGCGTTCCAAGAGACCCAGTACTTC; CDR3aa: CASSLAGAFQETQYF
v_gene: TRBV6-6; j_gene: TRBJ1-5; abundance: once; d_gene: NA; CDR3nt: TGTGCCAGCAGCCCCACAGGCACTCATCAGCCCCAGCATTTT; CDR3aa: CASSPTGTHQPQHF
v_gene: TRBV7-9; j_gene: TRBJ2-1; abundance: NA; d_gene: TRBD1; CDR3nt: TGTGCCAGCAGCGCACAGGGGGGCGACTACAATGAGCAGTTCTTC; CDR3aa: CASSAQGGDYNEQFF
v_gene: TRBV10-3; j_gene: TRBJ1-2; abundance: NA; d_gene: NA; CDR3nt: TGTGCCATCAGTCCCGACTTCCTAGTGGGCTACACCTTC; CDR3aa: CAISPDFLVGYTF
v_gene: TRBV29-1; j_gene: TRBJ1-6; abundance: NA; d_gene: NA; CDR3nt: TGCAGCGTGAGGGTGGGGACTGGGTCACCCCTCCACTTT; CDR3aa: CSVRVGTGSPLHF
v_gene: TRBV6-5; j_gene: TRBJ2-5; abundance: NA; d_gene: NA; CDR3nt: TGTGCCAGCAACCCCGGGGGGCGAGTAGAGACCCAGTACTTC; CDR3aa: CASNPGGRVETQYF
v_gene: TRBV7-9; j_gene: TRBJ1-2; abundance: once; d_gene: TRBD1; CDR3nt: TGTGCCAGCAGCTCAACAGGGGACTATGGCTACACCTTC; CDR3aa: CASSSTGDYGYTF
v_gene: TRBV27; j_gene: TRBJ2-5; abundance: NA; d_gene: NA; CDR3nt: TGTGCCAGCAGTCCTAGGGGGAGAGAGACCCAGTACTTC; CDR3aa: CASSPRGRETQYF
v_gene: TRBV6-1; j_gene: TRBJ1-4; abundance: NA; d_gene: TRBD1; CDR3nt: TGTGCCAGCAGCGAAGAAGGGACAGATGAAAAACTGTTTTTT; CDR3aa: CASSEEGTDEKLFF
v_gene: TRBV19; j_gene: TRBJ2-3; abundance: NA; d_gene: NA; CDR3nt: TGTGCCAGCCGTAGTCGGGGACACGAGATAGATACGCAGTATTTT; CDR3aa: CASRSRGHEIDTQYF
v_gene: TRBV14; j_gene: TRBJ1-2; abundance: NA; d_gene: TRBD1; CDR3nt: TGTGCCAGCAGCGCGACGACAGGGAACTATGGCTACACCTTC; CDR3aa: CASSATTGNYGYTF
v_gene: TRBV29-1; j_gene: TRBJ1-4; abundance: once; d_gene: NA; CDR3nt: TGCAGCGTACCAGATCCCGGGGGTGAAAAACTGTTTTTT; CDR3aa: CSVPDPGGEKLFF
v_gene: TRBV4-3; j_gene: TRBJ2-3; abundance: NA; d_gene: NA; CDR3nt: TGCGCCAGCAGCCAAGACGGGCAGGCAGACTCTAGCACAGATACGCAGTATTTT; CDR3aa: CASSQDGQADSSTDTQYF